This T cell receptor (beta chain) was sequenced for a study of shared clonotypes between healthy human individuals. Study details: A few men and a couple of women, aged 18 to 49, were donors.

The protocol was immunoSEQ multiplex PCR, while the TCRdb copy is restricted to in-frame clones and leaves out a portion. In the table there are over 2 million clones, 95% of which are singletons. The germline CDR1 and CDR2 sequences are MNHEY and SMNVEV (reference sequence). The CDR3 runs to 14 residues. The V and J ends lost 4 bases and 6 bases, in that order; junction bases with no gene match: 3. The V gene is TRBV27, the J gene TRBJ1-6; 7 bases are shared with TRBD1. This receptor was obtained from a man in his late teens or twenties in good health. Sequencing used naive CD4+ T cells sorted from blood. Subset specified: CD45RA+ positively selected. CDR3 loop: CASSYRGVNSPLHF. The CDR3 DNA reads TGTGCCAGCAGTTACAGGGGTGTTAATTCACCCCTCCACTTT.